The clone carrying this T cell receptor (beta chain) was observed once. Its specificity is unknown. These data are taken from a study of shared clonotypes between healthy human individuals. Study overall: Researchers drew samples from a couple of women and a few men aged 18 to 49. Every donor yielded three CD4 naive, three CD4 memory, two CD8 naive and one CD8 memory plate.

CD45RO negativity and positive selection for CCR7 defined naive CD8 cells, a population that excluded terminally differentiated effector memory CD45RA+ cells. Study-level findings and limits: Depth was large, yet rarefaction showed that sorted-subset sequencing was incomplete.

Here immunoSEQ multiplex PCR was the method, and the copy in TCRdb shows in-frame clones only, minus some. The sample yields roughly 2 million clones, over 85% seen once. This clonotype was obtained from a man aged 18-30 years in good health. The sequencing sample was made of naive CD8+ T cells sorted from blood.

CDR3 amino acids: CASSRDRDLTDTQYF. The CDR3 DNA is TGTGCCAGCAGCCGGGACAGGGACCTCACAGATACGCAGTATTTT. The rearrangement joins TRBV6-1 to TRBJ2-3; TRBD1 matches at 9 bases. The ends lost 6 bases at V and 2 bases at J; junction bases unmatched: 6. The CDR3 is 15 amino acids. CDR1 and CDR2 from the germline V gene are MNHNS and SASEGT.